These 20 T cell receptor beta chains originate from one sample sequenced in a study of blood T cells in healthy people across ages. Primed by a sample-barcoded 5' primer and a J-beta primer mix, a second PCR proceeded for about 7 to 11 cycles. TCRdb processed the 5' RACE reads anew with MiXCR; each CDR3 protein has one entry. The sample contains more than 1,400,000 distinct CDR3 sequences, approximately 38% of which appear only once. The sequencing sample was made of blood. The receptors shown here come from a young woman in good health.

This clonotype has only a few counts. The J gene is TRBJ1-1, the V gene TRBV28, with a tentative D call TRBD1 (6 bases). There are 16 residues in the CDR3. Germline assignment: CDR1 MDHEN and CDR2 SYDVKM. The germline V and J ends were trimmed by 5 bases and 4 bases, with 20 bases remaining between them. The CDR3 region is CASSHTPGEGGTEAFF. In DNA form, the CDR3 reads TGTGCCAGCAGTCATACCCCAGGGGAAGGGGGCACTGAAGCTTTCTTT.

This chain links TRBV12-3 or TRBV12-4 with TRBJ2-3; D may be TRBD1 (6 bases). V was pared by 6 bases and J by 2 bases, with 12 bases between. CDR3 length: 14 residues. In DNA form, the CDR3 reads TGTGCCAGCAGGCTGGACAGTTTCACAGATACGCAGTATTTT. Its translation is CASRLDSFTDTQYF.

The chain combines TRBV11-2 with TRBJ2-7; 7 bases align to TRBD1. The CDR3 is 15 residues long. In germline, CDR1 is SGHAT, CDR2 FQNNGV. V shed 2 bases and J 4 bases; nucleotides not matched to a gene: 8. As DNA, the CDR3 is TGTGCCAGCAGCTTAACCCGGGACAGCAGGTACGAGCAGTACTTC. This encodes CASSLTRDSRYEQYF.

The gene calls are TRBV15 and TRBJ2-3; 7 bases are shared with TRBD2. V lost 3 bases to trimming and J lost 5 bases; unmatched junction nucleotides: 17. In germline, CDR1 is LNHNV, CDR2 YYDKDF (reference sequence). The CDR3 loop spans 18 amino acids. In DNA, the CDR3 is TGTGCCACCAGCAGGGGTGGGGCCGGACTAGGAAAAGGAGATACGCAGTATTTT. Translation: CATSRGGAGLGKGDTQYF.

This clonotype was seen a handful of times. DNA for the CDR3: TGTGCCAGCAGCCGGGCCCCGAAGAACTATGGCTACACCTTC. This translates into CASSRAPKNYGYTF. The genes are TRBV6-5 and TRBJ1-2; no firm D call. Germline CDR1 reads MNHEY; CDR2 reads SVGAGI. The CDR3 totals 14 residues. V lost 6 bases and J lost 2, with 13 bases in between.

This clonotype was seen a few times. V and J are TRBV12-3 or TRBV12-4 and TRBJ2-1; no clear D. Between the trimmed V and J ends, which lost 5 bases and 9 bases, there was a span of 20 bases. The CDR3 consists of 15 residues. In DNA form, the CDR3 reads TGTGCCAGCAGTACTACCGGGTCCTATGGCACTGAGCAGTTCTTC. Translating it yields CASSTTGSYGTEQFF.

This clonotype was seen at least ten times. This rearrangement joins TRBV20-1 to TRBJ2-1; no clear D gene. With 6 bases removed from V and 0 bases from J, the gap between germline ends came to 18 bases. The CDR3 covers 16 residues. Germline CDR1 is DFQATT and CDR2 is SNEGSKA (reference sequence). This chain's CDR3 is CSASTIDAISYNEQFF. Here the CDR3 DNA reads TGCAGTGCCAGCACCATCGACGCCATCTCCTACAATGAGCAGTTCTTC.

The CDR3 loop is CSALEGLAAPGEQYF. The CDR3 DNA is TGCAGTGCTCTGGAGGGGCTAGCGGCCCCCGGCGAGCAGTACTTC. The gene calls are TRBV20-1 and TRBJ2-5, with 7 bases that match TRBD2. The J call may be wrong; the DNA end is better matched by TRBJ2-7. Germline CDR1 and CDR2: DFQATT and SNEGSKA (reference sequence). This CDR3 region has 15 residues.

The V call is TRBV20-1, the J call TRBJ1-1, with D possibly TRBD1 on 5 matching bases. Trimming shortened V by 0 bases and J by 9 bases, and 11 bases separated the two germline ends. CDR3 length equals 12 residues. CDR1 DFQATT and CDR2 SNEGSKA come from the germline V gene (reference sequence). CDR3 DNA: TGCAGTGCTAGAGATCCCGACAGTCAAGCTTTCTTT. Translation gives CSARDPDSQAFF.

This clonotype was seen only a few times. This CDR3 reads CASGQPGLEISDTQYF. The CDR3 nucleotides read TGCGCCAGCGGGCAACCGGGACTAGAGATCTCAGATACGCAGTATTTT. The gene calls are TRBV4-1 and TRBJ2-3, with 8 bases matching TRBD2. V dropped 8 bases and J dropped 4; count of bases not matched to a gene: 14. This CDR3 is built from 16 residues. Germline V gene lookup returns CDR1 MGHRA and CDR2 YSYEKL.

This chain joins TRBV7-9 and TRBJ2-7; the match to TRBD2 covers 8 bases. CDR1 SEHNR and CDR2 FQNEAQ come from the germline V gene (reference sequence). Trimming removed 0 bases from V and 2 bases from J; junction bases left unmatched: 3. The CDR3 is 15 residues long. The CDR3 sequence: CASSLALAETYEQYF. For the CDR3, the DNA is TGTGCCAGCAGCTTAGCACTAGCGGAGACCTACGAGCAGTACTTC. The full variable domain, with the rest looked up from reference TRBV7-9 and TRBJ2-7, is DTGVSQNPRHKITKRGQNVTFRCDPISEHNRLYWYRQTLGQGPEFLTYFQNEAQLEKSRLLSDRFSAERPKGSFSTLEIQRTEQGDSAMYLCASSLALAETYEQYFGPGTRLTVT.

The chain couples TRBV6-5 to TRBJ2-1; unclear D gene. Trimming pared 5 bases from V and 7 bases from J, leaving 15 bases between. CDR1 is MNHEY and CDR2 is SVGAGI in the germline V gene. The length of the CDR3 is 14 residues. As DNA, the CDR3 is TGTGCCAGCAGTGACGACGCGTTTTGGAATGAGCAGTTCTTC. This codes for CASSDDAFWNEQFF.

This chain joins TRBV18 and TRBJ2-1, with TRBD2 identical over 8 bases. V shed 3 bases, J shed 3 bases, and the junction held 10 bases outside the gene matches. From germline, CDR1 is KGHSH and CDR2 LQKENI. The CDR3 totals 17 residues. The CDR3 loop reads CASSPSGGSGIYNEQFF. The CDR3 DNA reads TGTGCCAGCTCACCTTCCGGGGGTAGCGGGATCTACAATGAGCAGTTCTTC. The variable domain in full, completed from reference TRBV18 and TRBJ2-1, reads NAGVMQNPRHLVRRRGQEARLRCSPMKGHSHVYWYRQLPEEGLKFMVYLQKENIIDESGMPKERFSAEFPKEGPSILRIQQVVRGDSAAYFCASSPSGGSGIYNEQFFGPGTRLTVL.

The chain employs TRBV29-1 and TRBJ2-7, with TRBD2 identical over 13 bases. V lost 5 bases, J lost 0 bases, and 4 bases stayed unmatched. This CDR3 region has 15 residues. CDR1 is SQVTM, CDR2 ANQGSEA, per germline. The chain's CDR3 is CSVYRTSGSSYEQYF. Here the CDR3 DNA reads TGCAGCGTTTATCGGACTAGCGGGAGCTCCTACGAGCAGTACTTC.

The sample holds a few counts of this clonotype. The J gene is TRBJ2-7, the V gene TRBV27; 7 positions match TRBD1. J lost 2 bases, V lost 4 bases, and 11 bases had no gene match. Per the germline V gene, CDR1 is MNHEY and CDR2 is SMNVEV (reference sequence). This CDR3 is 16 amino acids long. The CDR3 region is CASSSGGQSLTYEQYF. The CDR3 nucleotides read TGTGCCAGCAGTTCAGGGGGACAGAGCCTTACCTACGAGCAGTACTTC.

This chain uses TRBV9 with TRBJ2-3; TRBD2 matches 13 bases. The junction had 4 bases not matched to a gene; V was cut back by 1 base and J by 2 bases. CDR1 is SGDLS, CDR2 YYNGEE, per germline. The CDR3 length is 17 residues. The CDR3 loop reads CASSVWTSGRNTDTQYF. In DNA form, the CDR3 reads TGTGCCAGCAGCGTATGGACTAGCGGGAGAAACACAGATACGCAGTATTTT.

The V call is TRBV6-5, the J call TRBJ2-7; 11 bases are a match to TRBD2. The J segment lost 0 bases and the V segment lost 3 bases, leaving 13 bases of the junction unmatched. Per the germline V gene, CDR1 is MNHEY and CDR2 is SVGAGI. The CDR3 totals 19 residues. In DNA form, the CDR3 reads TGTGCCAGCAGTTATTTACCCGGGACTAGCGGTACGAGCTCCTACGAGCAGTACTTC. This translates into CASSYLPGTSGTSSYEQYF.

The rearrangement uses TRBV9 and TRBJ2-7; 8 bases map to TRBD2. The CDR3 extends over 15 amino acids. Germline CDR1 is SGDLS and CDR2 is YYNGEE. Unmatched junction bases numbered 4, after V lost 0 bases and J lost 2 bases. The CDR3 spells CASSVGASGPYEQYF. CDR3 in DNA: TGTGCCAGCAGCGTAGGGGCTAGCGGGCCCTACGAGCAGTACTTC.

This clonotype has more than one count but fewer than ten. The V gene is TRBV6-5, the J gene TRBJ2-7, with D uncertain. Germline-derived CDR1 and CDR2 are MNHEY and SVGAGI. V was shortened by 5 bases and J by 3 bases, with 11 bases between the two germline ends. The CDR3 contains 13 residues. This chain's CDR3 is CASSPLHIYEQYF. The DNA for the CDR3 is TGTGCCAGCAGTCCCCTCCATATCTACGAGCAGTACTTC.

The chain recombines TRBV7-2 with TRBJ2-3; D remains ambiguous. Trimming took off 6 bases at V and 2 bases at J, with 12 bases between the two ends. Germline lookup yields CDR1 SGHTA and CDR2 FQGNSA. This CDR3 spans 14 amino acids. The DNA of the CDR3 is TGTGCCAGCAGTCAGTGGGAAACCACAGATACGCAGTATTTT. This translates into CASSQWETTDTQYF.